Below are 4 T cell receptor beta chains sequenced from a single sample in a study of OX40 agonist ivuxolimab in advanced cancers. The data were produced by immunoSEQ multiplex PCR, yet TCRdb's version contains in-frame clones alone and is incomplete. The sample includes around 100,000 clones, approximately 90% of them seen just once. Sample: CD4+ or CD8+ T cells sorted from blood, taken in a trial of the OX40 agonist ivuxolimab. The receptors were gathered from an adult with an advanced solid tumor such as melanoma, head and neck, liver or kidney cancer.

This chain links TRBV9 with TRBJ2-5; unclear D gene. The assigned J gene may be wrong: the sequence end matches TRBJ2-7 better. There are 13 residues in the CDR3. From germline, CDR1 is SGDLS and CDR2 YYNGEE. Here the CDR3 DNA reads TGTGCCAGCAGCCCGGATCGTGTCGACGAGCAGTACTTC. It encodes CASSPDRVDEQYF.

This clone was seen more than once but under ten times. The chain employs TRBV2 and TRBJ1-1; D is unclear. Germline lookup yields CDR1 SNHLY and CDR2 FYNNEI. V lost 9 bases and J lost 0, with 5 bases in between. This CDR3 is 11 amino acids long. The chain's CDR3 is CASLLNTEAFF. As DNA, the CDR3 is TGTGCCAGTCTTTTGAACACTGAAGCTTTCTTT.

This CDR3 reads CASRLGLAGRTGELFF. CDR3 DNA sequence: TGTGCCAGCAGATTAGGACTAGCGGGAAGGACCGGGGAGCTGTTTTTT. This sequence joins TRBV2 and TRBJ2-2, with 12 bases fitting TRBD2. The CDR3 totals 16 residues. After removal of 6 bases from V and 5 bases from J, the junction contained 7 bases not matched to a gene. CDR1 SNHLY and CDR2 FYNNEI come from the germline V gene.

This chain joins TRBV6-1 and TRBJ2-1; TRBD2 agrees at 8 bases. V lost 2 bases, J lost 5 bases, and 14 bases stayed unmatched. This CDR3 has 18 residues. The germline CDR1 and CDR2 sequences are MNHNS and SASEGT. The CDR3, as DNA: TGTGCCAGCAGTGAAATCACCTATAGCGGGAAGGCCAACAATGAGCAGTTCTTC. Its translation is CASSEITYSGKANNEQFF.